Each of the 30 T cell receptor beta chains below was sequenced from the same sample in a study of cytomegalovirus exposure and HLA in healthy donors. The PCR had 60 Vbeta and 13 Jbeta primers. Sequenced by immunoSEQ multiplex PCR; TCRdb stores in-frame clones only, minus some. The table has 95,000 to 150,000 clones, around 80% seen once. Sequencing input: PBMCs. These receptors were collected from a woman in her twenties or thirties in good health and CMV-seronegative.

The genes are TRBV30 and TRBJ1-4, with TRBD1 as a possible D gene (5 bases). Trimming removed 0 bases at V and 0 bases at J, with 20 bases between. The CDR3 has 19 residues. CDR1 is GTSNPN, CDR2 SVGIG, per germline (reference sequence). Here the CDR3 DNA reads TGTGCCTGGAGTGTACAGGAAGCCTACACCTTCGCAACTAATGAAAAACTGTTTTTT. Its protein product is CAWSVQEAYTFATNEKLFF. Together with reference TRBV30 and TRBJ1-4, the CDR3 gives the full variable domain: SQTIHQWPATLVQPVGSPLSLECTVEGTSNPNLYWYRQAAGRGLQLLFYSVGIGQISSEVPQNLSASRPQDRQFILSSKKLLLSDSGFYLCAWSVQEAYTFATNEKLFFGSGTQLSVL.

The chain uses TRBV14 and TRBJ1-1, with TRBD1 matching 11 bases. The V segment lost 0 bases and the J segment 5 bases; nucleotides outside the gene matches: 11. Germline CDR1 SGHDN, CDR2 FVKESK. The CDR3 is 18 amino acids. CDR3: CASSQDEDRGRLWTEAFF. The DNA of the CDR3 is TGTGCCAGCAGCCAAGATGAGGACAGGGGGCGTCTATGGACTGAAGCTTTCTTT.

The DNA of the CDR3 is TGCGCCAGCAGTGAGTCGTCGGGCTATGGCTACACCTTC. This translates into CASSESSGYGYTF. The V call is TRBV10-1, the J call TRBJ1-2; D not certain. Between the trimmed V and J ends, which lost 0 bases and 4 bases, there was a span of 6 bases. This CDR3 is built from 13 residues. The germline V gene has CDR1 WNHNN and CDR2 SYGVQD (reference sequence).

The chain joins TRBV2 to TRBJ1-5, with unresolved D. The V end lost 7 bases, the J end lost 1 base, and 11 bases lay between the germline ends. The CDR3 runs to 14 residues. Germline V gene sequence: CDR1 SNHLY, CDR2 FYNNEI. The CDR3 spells CASMSFNSNQPQHF. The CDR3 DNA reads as TGTGCCAGCATGAGCTTCAACAGCAATCAGCCCCAGCATTTT.

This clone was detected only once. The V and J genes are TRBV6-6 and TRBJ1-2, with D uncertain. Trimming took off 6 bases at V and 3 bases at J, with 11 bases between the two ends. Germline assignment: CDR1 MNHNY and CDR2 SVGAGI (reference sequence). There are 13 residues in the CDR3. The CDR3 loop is CASSQVEDYGYTF. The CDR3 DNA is TGTGCCAGCAGCCAGGTCGAAGACTATGGCTACACCTTC.

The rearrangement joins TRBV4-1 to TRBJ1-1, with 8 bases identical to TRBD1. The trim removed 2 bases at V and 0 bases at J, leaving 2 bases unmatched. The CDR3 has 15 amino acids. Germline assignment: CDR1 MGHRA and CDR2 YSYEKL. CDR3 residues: CASSQQDRVNTEAFF. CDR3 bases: TGCGCCAGCAGCCAACAGGACAGGGTGAACACTGAAGCTTTCTTT.

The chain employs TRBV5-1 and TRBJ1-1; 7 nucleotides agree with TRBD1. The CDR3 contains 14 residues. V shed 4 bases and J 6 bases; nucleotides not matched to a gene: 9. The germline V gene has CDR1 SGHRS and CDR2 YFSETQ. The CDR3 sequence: CASSPGQYAAEAFF. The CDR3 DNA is TGCGCCAGCAGCCCGGGACAGTATGCCGCTGAAGCTTTCTTT.

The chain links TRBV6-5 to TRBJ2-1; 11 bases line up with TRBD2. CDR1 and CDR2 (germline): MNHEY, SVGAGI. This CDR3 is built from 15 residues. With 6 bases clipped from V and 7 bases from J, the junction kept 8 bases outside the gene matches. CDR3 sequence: CASSPGTSGKNEQFF. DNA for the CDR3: TGTGCCAGCAGCCCCGGGACTAGCGGCAAAAATGAGCAGTTCTTC.

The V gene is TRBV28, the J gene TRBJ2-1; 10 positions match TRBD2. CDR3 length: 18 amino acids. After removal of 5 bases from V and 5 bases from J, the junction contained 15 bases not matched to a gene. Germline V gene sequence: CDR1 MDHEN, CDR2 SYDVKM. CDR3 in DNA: TGTGCCAGCAGTCCCCCTGGGCTAGCGGGAGTGAGGAACAATGAGCAGTTCTTC. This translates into CASSPPGLAGVRNNEQFF.

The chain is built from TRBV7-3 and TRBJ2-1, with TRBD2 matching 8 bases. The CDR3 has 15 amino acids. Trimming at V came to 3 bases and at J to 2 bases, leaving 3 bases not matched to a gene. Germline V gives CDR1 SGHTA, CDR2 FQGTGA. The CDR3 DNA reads TGTGCCAGCAGCTTTACTAGCGGACCCTACAATGAGCAGTTCTTC. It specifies CASSFTSGPYNEQFF.

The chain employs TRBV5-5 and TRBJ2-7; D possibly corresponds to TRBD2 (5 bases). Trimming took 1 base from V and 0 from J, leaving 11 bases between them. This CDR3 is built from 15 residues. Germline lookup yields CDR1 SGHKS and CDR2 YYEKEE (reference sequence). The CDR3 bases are TGTGCCAGCAGCTTGAGGGAGATGAGCTCCTACGAGCAGTACTTC. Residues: CASSLREMSSYEQYF.

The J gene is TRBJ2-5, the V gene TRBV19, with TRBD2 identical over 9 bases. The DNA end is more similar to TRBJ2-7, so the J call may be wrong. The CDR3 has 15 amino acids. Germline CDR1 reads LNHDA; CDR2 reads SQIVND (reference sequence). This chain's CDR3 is CASSIGAGGVYEQYF. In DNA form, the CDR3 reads TGTGCCAGTAGTATAGGGGCGGGAGGGGTTTACGAGCAGTACTTC.

CDR3 sequence: CASSEGAEQYF. The CDR3 bases are TGTGCCAGCAGTGAGGGGGCAGAGCAGTACTTC. This chain links TRBV25-1 with TRBJ2-7; a possible D gene is TRBD1 (6 bases). In germline, CDR1 is MGHDK, CDR2 SYGVNS. Deletions cut 3 bases from V and 7 bases from J, with 7 bases between. CDR3 length equals 11 residues.

CDR3 residues: CASRTGGLGNQPQHF. CDR3 sequence (DNA): TGTGCCAGCAGGACAGGGGGCTTGGGCAATCAGCCCCAGCATTTT. The chain links TRBV2 to TRBJ1-5; 10 nucleotides align to TRBD1. V lost 6 bases, J lost 2 bases, and 4 bases stayed unmatched. Germline V gives CDR1 SNHLY, CDR2 FYNNEI. The CDR3 has 15 amino acids.

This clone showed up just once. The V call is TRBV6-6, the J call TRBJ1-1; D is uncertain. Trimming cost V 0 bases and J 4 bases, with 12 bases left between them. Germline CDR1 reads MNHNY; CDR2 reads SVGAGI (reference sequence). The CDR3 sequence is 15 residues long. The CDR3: CASSYSQPISTEAFF. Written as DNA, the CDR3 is TGTGCCAGCAGTTACTCACAGCCGATTTCCACTGAAGCTTTCTTT.

CDR3 nucleotide sequence: TGTGCCAGTAGTACAACTAGCGGGAGTTACAATGAGCAGTTCTTC. Translation: CASSTTSGSYNEQFF. The rearrangement uses TRBV19 and TRBJ2-1; TRBD2 agrees at 11 bases. The germline V gene encodes CDR1 LNHDA and CDR2 SQIVND (reference sequence). CDR3 length: 15 amino acids. The ends lost 4 bases at V and 4 bases at J; junction bases unmatched: 3.

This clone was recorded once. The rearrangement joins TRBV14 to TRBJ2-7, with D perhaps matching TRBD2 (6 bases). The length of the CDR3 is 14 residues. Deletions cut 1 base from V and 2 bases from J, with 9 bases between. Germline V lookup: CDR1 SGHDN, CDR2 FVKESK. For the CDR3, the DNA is TGTGCCAGCAGCCAAGTTAGCGGACCCTACGAGCAGTACTTC. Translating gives CASSQVSGPYEQYF.

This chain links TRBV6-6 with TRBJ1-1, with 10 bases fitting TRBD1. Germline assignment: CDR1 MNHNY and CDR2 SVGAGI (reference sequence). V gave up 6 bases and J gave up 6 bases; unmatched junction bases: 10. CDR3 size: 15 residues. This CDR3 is CASRPPGQGIAEAFF. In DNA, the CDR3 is TGTGCCAGCAGACCCCCGGGACAGGGGATCGCTGAAGCTTTCTTT.

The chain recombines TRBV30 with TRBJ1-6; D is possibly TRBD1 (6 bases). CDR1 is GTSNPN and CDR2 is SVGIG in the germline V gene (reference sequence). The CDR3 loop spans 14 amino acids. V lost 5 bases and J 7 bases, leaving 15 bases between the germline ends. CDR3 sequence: CAWGGQTGNSPLHF. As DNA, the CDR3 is TGTGCCTGGGGGGGCCAGACGGGGAATTCACCCCTCCACTTT.

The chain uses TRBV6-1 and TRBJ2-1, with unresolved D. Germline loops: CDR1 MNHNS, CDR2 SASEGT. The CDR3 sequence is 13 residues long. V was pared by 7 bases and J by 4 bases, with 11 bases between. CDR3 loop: CASTYPTYNEQFF. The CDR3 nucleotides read TGTGCCAGCACGTACCCCACATACAATGAGCAGTTCTTC.

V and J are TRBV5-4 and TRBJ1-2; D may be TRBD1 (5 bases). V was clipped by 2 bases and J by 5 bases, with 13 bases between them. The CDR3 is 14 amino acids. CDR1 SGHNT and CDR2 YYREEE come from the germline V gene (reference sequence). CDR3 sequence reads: CASSFGGSGYGYTF. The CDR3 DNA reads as TGTGCCAGCAGCTTCGGGGGGTCCGGATATGGCTACACCTTC.

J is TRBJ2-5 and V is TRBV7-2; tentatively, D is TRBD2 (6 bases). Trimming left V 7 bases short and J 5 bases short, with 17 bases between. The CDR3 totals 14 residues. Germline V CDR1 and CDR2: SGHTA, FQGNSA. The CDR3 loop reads CASKRSGFGETQYF. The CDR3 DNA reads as TGTGCCAGCAAACGCAGCGGGTTTGGGGAGACCCAGTACTTC.

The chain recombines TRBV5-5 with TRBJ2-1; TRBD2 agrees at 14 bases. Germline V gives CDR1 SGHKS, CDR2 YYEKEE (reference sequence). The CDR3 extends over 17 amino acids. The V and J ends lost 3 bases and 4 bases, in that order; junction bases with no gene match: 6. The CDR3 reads CASSWTGTSGSYNEQFF. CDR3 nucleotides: TGTGCCAGCAGCTGGACCGGGACTAGCGGGAGTTACAATGAGCAGTTCTTC.

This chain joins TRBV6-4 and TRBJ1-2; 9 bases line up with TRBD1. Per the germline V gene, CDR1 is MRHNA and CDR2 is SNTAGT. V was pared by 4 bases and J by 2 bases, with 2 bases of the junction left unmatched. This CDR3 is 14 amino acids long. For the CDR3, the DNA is TGTGCCAGCAGTGCGGGACAGGGAAACTATGGCTACACCTTC. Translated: CASSAGQGNYGYTF.

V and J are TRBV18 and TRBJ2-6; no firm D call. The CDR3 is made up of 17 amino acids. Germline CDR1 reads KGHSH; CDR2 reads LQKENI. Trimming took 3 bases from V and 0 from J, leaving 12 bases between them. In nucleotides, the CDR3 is TGTGCCAGCTCACCCCTCGCGGAGAACTCTGGGGCCAACGTCCTGACTTTC. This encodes CASSPLAENSGANVLTF. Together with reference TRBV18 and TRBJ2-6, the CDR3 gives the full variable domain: NAGVMQNPRHLVRRRGQEARLRCSPMKGHSHVYWYRQLPEEGLKFMVYLQKENIIDESGMPKERFSAEFPKEGPSILRIQQVVRGDSAAYFCASSPLAENSGANVLTFGAGSRLTVL.

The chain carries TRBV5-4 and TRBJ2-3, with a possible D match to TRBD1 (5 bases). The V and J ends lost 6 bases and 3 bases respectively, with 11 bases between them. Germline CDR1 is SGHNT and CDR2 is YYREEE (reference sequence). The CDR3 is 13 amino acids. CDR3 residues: CASTPGATDTQYF. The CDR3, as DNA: TGTGCCAGCACCCCTGGGGCAACAGATACGCAGTATTTT. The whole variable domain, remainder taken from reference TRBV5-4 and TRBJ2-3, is ETGVTQSPTHLIKTRGQQVTLRCSSQSGHNTVSWYQQALGQGPQFIFQYYREEENGRGNFPPRFSGLQFPNYSSELNVNALELDDSALYLCASTPGATDTQYFGPGTRLTVL.

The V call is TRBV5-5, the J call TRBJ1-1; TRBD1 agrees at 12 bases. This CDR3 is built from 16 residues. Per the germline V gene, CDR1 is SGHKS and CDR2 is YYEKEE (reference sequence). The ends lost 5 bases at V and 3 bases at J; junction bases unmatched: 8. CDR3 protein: CASRRGTGGLDTEAFF. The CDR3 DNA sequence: TGTGCCAGCAGGCGTGGGACAGGGGGCCTTGACACTGAAGCTTTCTTT.

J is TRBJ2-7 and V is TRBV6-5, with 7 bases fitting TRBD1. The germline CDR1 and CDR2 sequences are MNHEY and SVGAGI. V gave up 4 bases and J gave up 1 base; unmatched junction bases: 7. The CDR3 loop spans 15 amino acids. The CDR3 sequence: CASSSRDRLSYEQYF. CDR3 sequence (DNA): TGTGCCAGCAGTTCCCGGGACAGATTATCCTACGAGCAGTACTTC.

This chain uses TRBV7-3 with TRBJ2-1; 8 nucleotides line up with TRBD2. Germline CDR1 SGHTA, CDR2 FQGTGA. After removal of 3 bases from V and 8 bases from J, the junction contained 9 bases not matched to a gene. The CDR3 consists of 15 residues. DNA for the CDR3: TGTGCCAGCAGCTTCCTCGGGGGGGCCGGGTATGAGCAGTTCTTC. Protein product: CASSFLGGAGYEQFF.

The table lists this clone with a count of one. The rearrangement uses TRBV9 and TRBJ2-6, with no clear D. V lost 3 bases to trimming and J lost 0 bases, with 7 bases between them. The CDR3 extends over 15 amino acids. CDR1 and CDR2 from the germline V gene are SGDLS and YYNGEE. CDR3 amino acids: CASSAEASGANVLTF. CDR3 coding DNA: TGTGCCAGCAGCGCCGAAGCCTCTGGGGCCAACGTCCTGACTTTC.